The clone carrying this T cell receptor beta chain occurred many times. The antigen is undetermined. This entry comes from a study of blood T cells in healthy people across ages. Study-wide results and limits: When set beside aged donors, long-lived donors presented more naive CD4+ cells and higher diversity.

Together with a sample-barcoded 5' primer, a J-beta primer mix was included in a second PCR lasting roughly 6 to 12 cycles. A template-switch adaptor with 12 random nucleotides tagged each cDNA molecule. TCRdb called the 5' RACE reads again in MiXCR, with one record for every CDR3 protein. This table holds just under 750,000 distinct CDR3 sequences, 20% to 25% found once. The V gene's germline CDR1 is SGHVS and CDR2 FNYEAQ. The ends were cut back, 1 base at V and 1 base at J, with 6 bases in the middle. The CDR3 spans 14 residues. Sequenced sample: blood. The chain couples TRBV7-6 to TRBJ2-3, with D hard to call. The clonotype was recovered from a man aged 70 or older in good health. CDR3 nucleotide sequence: TGTGCCAGCAGCTTAGGATCCCGCACAGATACGCAGTATTTT. This encodes CASSLGSRTDTQYF. Together with reference TRBV7-6 and TRBJ2-3, the CDR3 gives the full variable domain: GAGVSQSPRYKVTKRGQDVALRCDPISGHVSLYWYRQALGQGPEFLTYFNYEAQQDKSGLPNDRFSAERPEGSISTLTIQRTEQRDSAMYRCASSLGSRTDTQYFGPGTRLTVL.